One and the same sample provided the 3 T cell receptor beta chains below, sequenced in a study of OX40 agonist ivuxolimab in advanced cancers. Only in-frame clones appear in the TCRdb table, and some are missing; sequencing was by immunoSEQ multiplex PCR. The sample holds about 120,000 clones, 85% to 90% seen once. The input for sequencing was CD4+ or CD8+ T cells sorted from blood, taken in a trial of the OX40 agonist ivuxolimab. These receptors were taken from an adult with an advanced solid tumor such as melanoma, head and neck, liver or kidney cancer.

CDR3 coding DNA: TGTGCCAGCCGCCAGGACAGGGGTTACGAGCAGTACTTC. Translation gives CASRQDRGYEQYF. The chain recombines TRBV6-6 with TRBJ2-7; 9 bases match TRBD1. V was clipped by 8 bases and J by 4 bases; unmatched bases: 6. The germline V gene has CDR1 MNHNY and CDR2 SVGAGI (reference sequence). The CDR3 spans 13 residues.

This rearrangement joins TRBV4-3 to TRBJ1-6, with TRBD1 matching over 7 bases. This CDR3 spans 18 amino acids. Germline-derived CDR1 and CDR2 are LGHNA and YSLEER. V dropped 3 bases and J dropped 10; count of bases not matched to a gene: 18. The DNA for the CDR3 is TGCGCCAGCAGCCAGGGGGACAGTCAGGGGTATCGTTGGTCACCCCTCCACTTT. Its translation: CASSQGDSQGYRWSPLHF.

The V call is TRBV5-1, the J call TRBJ2-7; unclear D gene. The V gene's germline CDR1 is SGHRS and CDR2 YFSETQ. This CDR3 has 15 residues. The V gene lost 1 base and the J gene lost 2 bases, with 13 bases spanning the gap. The CDR3 sequence is CASSLPAGKTYEQYF. In nucleotides, the CDR3 is TGCGCCAGCAGCTTGCCGGCAGGTAAAACCTACGAGCAGTACTTC. The full variable domain, with the rest looked up from reference TRBV5-1 and TRBJ2-7, is KAGVTQTPRYLIKTRGQQVTLSCSPISGHRSVSWYQQTPGQGLQFLFEYFSETQRNKGNFPGRFSGRQFSNSRSEMNVSTLELGDSALYLCASSLPAGKTYEQYFGPGTRLTVT.